This T cell receptor (beta chain) comes out of a study of CD8 T cells in Susac syndrome. Trimming took 0 bases from V and 4 from J, leaving 13 bases between them. Germline assignment: CDR1 SGHNT and CDR2 YYREEE (reference sequence). The CDR3 spans 15 residues. Reverse transcription of about 0.45 to 1 ug RNA was carried out with random hexamers. A multiplex approach, immunoSEQ multiplex PCR, amplified TCR beta CDR3 across 54 Vbeta and 13 Jbeta. One entry per CDR3 protein results from TCRdb running MiXCR on the immunoSEQ multiplex PCR reads. Of more than 95,000 distinct CDR3 sequences in the sample, around 95% are singletons; the top ten hold about 0.2%. Sequencing of TCR beta was undertaken in CD8+ and CD4+ T cells derived from blood.

The chain links TRBV5-4 to TRBJ1-2; D is perhaps TRBD1 (5 bases). The sequencing input was CD8+ T cells from PBMCs. This TCR derives from a human donor with Susac syndrome. In DNA form, the CDR3 reads TGTGCCAGCAGCTTGGCCGATTTTGACAGCTATGGCTACACCTTC. Its translation is CASSLADFDSYGYTF. The full variable domain, completed using reference TRBV5-4 and TRBJ1-2, is ETGVTQSPTHLIKTRGQQVTLRCSSQSGHNTVSWYQQALGQGPQFIFQYYREEENGRGNFPPRFSGLQFPNYSSELNVNALELDDSALYLCASSLADFDSYGYTFGSGTRLTVV.